These 13 T cell receptor beta chains originate from one sample sequenced in a study of shared T cell receptors in the human thymus. Data came from immunoSEQ multiplex PCR; TCRdb stores just in-frame clones and leaves some out. Among some 720,000 clones listed, approximately 90% were seen once. These data were also filed under a second study, of human thymus T cells.

Sequencing was done on a sample of thymocytes. The receptors here all came from a boy in the first two years of life with a congenital heart defect.

The chain uses TRBV9 and TRBJ1-1; D is unresolved. Germline CDR1 reads SGDLS; CDR2 reads YYNGEE. Deletions cut 1 base from V and 4 bases from J, with 8 bases between. CDR3 length: 13 residues. Written as DNA, the CDR3 is TGTGCCAGCAGCGTATGGGAGCGCACTGAAGCTTTCTTT. Amino acid sequence: CASSVWERTEAFF.

Only one count was recorded for this clone. The chain recombines TRBV10-2 with TRBJ1-2; 11 bases map to TRBD1. V shed 5 bases and J 2 bases; nucleotides not matched to a gene: 7. The CDR3 has 16 residues. CDR1 is WSHSY, CDR2 SAAADI, per germline. This CDR3 is CASSSGQGAPNYGYTF. DNA for the CDR3: TGCGCCAGCAGTTCCGGACAGGGGGCTCCCAACTATGGCTACACCTTC.

In its sample, this clone was seen once. The V and J genes are TRBV6-1 and TRBJ1-4; 8 nucleotides match TRBD1. After removal of 4 bases from V and 8 bases from J, the junction contained 3 bases not matched to a gene. In germline, CDR1 is MNHNS, CDR2 SASEGT. The CDR3 extends over 13 amino acids. This CDR3 reads CASSGTGREKLFF. The CDR3 region has the DNA TGTGCCAGCAGTGGGACAGGGAGGGAAAAACTGTTTTTT.

The chain joins TRBV6-5 to TRBJ2-1; 8 nucleotides match TRBD2. Trimming cost V 6 bases and J 4 bases; bases outside gene matches: 8. Germline V gene sequence: CDR1 MNHEY, CDR2 SVGAGI. The CDR3 spans 15 residues. CDR3 residues: CASSPKRERYNEQFF. Here the CDR3 DNA reads TGTGCCAGCAGCCCGAAGCGGGAGAGGTACAATGAGCAGTTCTTC.

The chain employs TRBV9 and TRBJ2-3; 9 bases fit TRBD2. Germline loops: CDR1 SGDLS, CDR2 YYNGEE. This CDR3 contains 19 residues. V shed 0 bases, J shed 0 bases, and the junction held 11 bases outside the gene matches. CDR3 region: CASSVEASGRPSSTDTQYF. The CDR3 nucleotides read TGTGCCAGCAGCGTAGAGGCGAGCGGGAGGCCGTCTAGCACAGATACGCAGTATTTT. Together with reference TRBV9 and TRBJ2-3, the CDR3 gives the full variable domain: DSGVTQTPKHLITATGQRVTLRCSPRSGDLSVYWYQQSLDQGLQFLIQYYNGEERAKGNILERFSAQQFPDLHSELNLSSLELGDSALYFCASSVEASGRPSSTDTQYFGPGTRLTVL.

The genes are TRBV4-3 and TRBJ2-1; 8 bases match TRBD2. With 3 bases clipped from V and 7 bases from J, the junction kept 11 bases outside the gene matches. This CDR3 has 16 residues. Germline-derived CDR1 and CDR2 are LGHNA and YSLEER. CDR3 amino acids: CASSQAPGLVNNEQFF. The CDR3 coding sequence is TGCGCCAGCAGCCAGGCCCCGGGACTAGTTAATAATGAGCAGTTCTTC.

CDR3 loop: CASNTGSTDTQYF. The CDR3 DNA reads as TGTGCCAGCAACACCGGGAGCACAGATACGCAGTATTTT. The chain carries TRBV5-4 and TRBJ2-3; D gene ambiguous. The CDR3 runs 13 residues. V was cut by 6 bases and J by 0 bases, with 8 bases left in between. The V gene's germline CDR1 is SGHNT and CDR2 YYREEE (reference sequence). Full variable domain (missing parts from reference TRBV5-4 and TRBJ2-3): ETGVTQSPTHLIKTRGQQVTLRCSSQSGHNTVSWYQQALGQGPQFIFQYYREEENGRGNFPPRFSGLQFPNYSSELNVNALELDDSALYLCASNTGSTDTQYFGPGTRLTVL.

The chain carries TRBV7-4 and TRBJ1-5; possibly TRBD1 for D (6 bases). Trimming cost V 7 bases and J 2 bases, with 18 bases left between them. The germline gives CDR1 SGHVT, CDR2 SQSDAQ. CDR3 length: 16 amino acids. CDR3 DNA: TGTGCCAGCAACCCCACAGGGCCGAAGGGCAATCAGCCCCAGCATTTT. Translation: CASNPTGPKGNQPQHF.

The rearrangement links TRBV5-6 to TRBJ1-2; D ambiguous. The germline CDR1 and CDR2 sequences are SGHDT and YYEEEE. The length of the CDR3 is 13 residues. V gave up 3 bases and J gave up 9 bases, with 15 bases separating them. The CDR3 region has the DNA TGTGCCAGCAGCTCCTACGCTGCCCTCCGCTACACCTTC. Translation: CASSSYAALRYTF.

V and J are TRBV11-1 and TRBJ2-1; D call uncertain. The CDR3 runs 12 residues. Germline CDR1 reads SGHAT; CDR2 reads FQDESV (reference sequence). Between the trimmed V and J ends, which lost 8 bases and 8 bases, there was a span of 13 bases. In DNA form, the CDR3 reads TGTGCCAGCCGGTTGCCCCAGGATGAGCAGTTCTTC. Its protein product is CASRLPQDEQFF.

This clone was seen a few times. The rearrangement joins TRBV5-5 to TRBJ2-7; D possibly corresponds to TRBD1 (6 bases). Trimming cost V 4 bases and J 2 bases, with 10 bases left between them. Germline CDR1 reads SGHKS; CDR2 reads YYEKEE (reference sequence). This CDR3 has 13 amino acids. The CDR3 coding sequence is TGTGCCAGCAGCACGGGACACCCCTACGAGCAGTACTTC. Residues: CASSTGHPYEQYF.

The chain has TRBV7-2 and TRBJ2-2, with D uncertain. Germline V gene lookup returns CDR1 SGHTA and CDR2 FQGNSA. The CDR3 has 13 amino acids. Trimming removed 1 base at V and 8 bases at J, with 8 bases between. The CDR3 here is CASSLVSRGELFF. The CDR3 DNA follows: TGTGCCAGCAGCTTAGTCTCGCGGGGGGAGCTGTTTTTT.

This clone was detected only a few times. The J gene is TRBJ2-1, the V gene TRBV4-3; maybe TRBD2 (7 bases). This CDR3 contains 18 residues. Trimming stripped 3 bases from V and 4 bases from J, with 22 bases between. The germline gives CDR1 LGHNA, CDR2 YSLEER. The CDR3: CASSHHLKGGTLYNEQFF. The CDR3 DNA reads as TGCGCCAGCAGCCACCACCTTAAGGGGGGGACTCTTTACAATGAGCAGTTCTTC.